Listed here are 13 T cell receptor beta chains from one sample, sequenced in a study of breast tumors, draining lymph nodes, adjacent tissues (dated by TCRdb to the mid-2010s). The lymph node samples were taken from the axillary draining lymph nodes of breast cancer patients. Preparation of the library involved multiplex PCR. The listed sequencing device is Illumina HiSeq 2000. TCRdb trimmed the raw reads at Q25, called clones with MiXCR and kept productive beta chains. CDR3 protein duplicates are merged, each entry listing the most common genes and DNA. This sample comprises 160,000 or so distinct CDR3 sequences, roughly a third of them detected only once. The leading ten clones occupy 3.8% of the sample. Sequences were obtained from axillary lymph node tissue. The source of these receptors is a female donor with breast cancer. Some clones in this sample may be carry-over from other donors' samples.

This clonotype showed up many times. This rearrangement joins TRBV15 to TRBJ1-2, with D perhaps TRBD1 (6 bases). The germline gives CDR1 LNHNV, CDR2 YYDKDF (reference sequence). Trimming stripped 2 bases from V and 6 bases from J, with 13 bases between. The CDR3 loop spans 14 amino acids. CDR3 in DNA: TGTGCCACCAGCAGACCCGACAGGACCCATGGCTACACCTTC. This encodes CATSRPDRTHGYTF.

V and J are TRBV5-5 and TRBJ1-1, with TRBD1 matching over 7 bases. This CDR3 region has 15 residues. Trimming removed 0 bases from V and 4 bases from J; junction bases left unmatched: 6. Germline V gene data show CDR1 as SGHKS and CDR2 as YYEKEE (reference sequence). The CDR3 here is CASSLGQGWGTEAFF. The CDR3 DNA is TGTGCCAGCAGCTTGGGACAGGGCTGGGGCACTGAAGCTTTCTTT.

This clonotype appeared a few times. This rearrangement joins TRBV14 to TRBJ1-1; D gene ambiguous. CDR3 length: 15 amino acids. Trimming cost V 0 bases and J 4 bases, with 12 bases left between them. Per the germline V gene, CDR1 is SGHDN and CDR2 is FVKESK. In DNA, the CDR3 is TGTGCCAGCAGCCAAGATGGACCTTTATTCACTGAAGCTTTCTTT. Its protein product is CASSQDGPLFTEAFF. Together with reference TRBV14 and TRBJ1-1, the CDR3 gives the full variable domain: EAGVTQFPSHSVIEKGQTVTLRCDPISGHDNLYWYRRVMGKEIKFLLHFVKESKQDESGMPNNRFLAERTGGTYSTLKVQPAELEDSGVYFCASSQDGPLFTEAFFGQGTRLTVV.

Ten or more counts support this clonotype. This clone may be a read error of a much larger clone one base away. This chain joins TRBV6-4 and TRBJ2-5, with D unclear. There are 15 residues in the CDR3. Germline V CDR1 and CDR2: MRHNA, SNTAGT. Deletions cut 6 bases from V and 2 bases from J, with 16 bases between. The CDR3 sequence is CASSPRAGWQETQYF. CDR3 bases: TGTGCCAGCAGCCCCCGGGCAGGCTGGCAAGAGACCCAGTACTTC.

This clonotype was counted at least ten times. The chain has TRBV6-1 and TRBJ2-7; 9 nucleotides align to TRBD2. CDR1 and CDR2 (germline): MNHNS, SASEGT. V shed 2 bases, J shed 4 bases, and the junction held 6 bases outside the gene matches. The CDR3 is 15 residues long. CDR3 in amino acids: CASSEWRGGKYEQYF. CDR3 coding DNA: TGTGCCAGCAGTGAATGGCGGGGGGGCAAGTACGAGCAGTACTTC.

This clonotype was detected only once. This sequence joins TRBV20-1 and TRBJ2-5, with 9 bases identical to TRBD2. The germline CDR1 and CDR2 sequences are DFQATT and SNEGSKA (reference sequence). The CDR3 spans 15 residues. Germline trimming cut 3 bases from V and 4 bases from J; bases unmatched to any gene: 9. The CDR3 DNA sequence: TGCAGTGCTAGTGTACGCGGGAGGGCCCGAGAGACCCAGTACTTC. As protein: CSASVRGRARETQYF.

This clonotype has at least ten counts. The gene calls are TRBV7-2 and TRBJ1-4; D may be TRBD1 (6 bases). Trimming removed 2 bases at V and 10 bases at J, with 26 bases between. CDR3 length equals 18 residues. Germline values: CDR1 SGHTA, CDR2 FQGNSA. The CDR3 region has the DNA TGTGCCAGCAGCTTACAGGGGAGGTTGGACCCTGGAAGCGGAAAACTGTTTTTT. It translates to CASSLQGRLDPGSGKLFF.

This clonotype was seen many times. The V call is TRBV7-3, the J call TRBJ2-1; 9 bases are shared with TRBD2. The CDR3 extends over 17 amino acids. CDR1 is SGHTA, CDR2 FQGTGA, per germline. Trimming cost V 4 bases and J 1 base; bases outside gene matches: 8. This CDR3 reads CASSSEASGRSYNEQFF. In DNA, the CDR3 is TGTGCCAGCAGCTCGGAAGCGAGCGGGAGGTCCTACAATGAGCAGTTCTTC.

The rearrangement uses TRBV20-1 and TRBJ2-3; 11 nucleotides align to TRBD2. V trimming: 1 base; J trimming: 3 bases; junction bases outside the gene matches: 0. This CDR3 is 14 amino acids long. CDR1 DFQATT and CDR2 SNEGSKA come from the germline V gene (reference sequence). The CDR3 region has the DNA TGCAGTGCTAGAGGGACTAGCGGGACAGATACGCAGTATTTT. It translates to CSARGTSGTDTQYF.

In the case of this clonotype: Because it lacks the conserved phenylalanine or tryptophan at the end, this CDR3 is likely a read error. The chain carries TRBV5-1 and TRBJ1-4; tentative D call: TRBD1 (6 bases). V was pared by 2 bases and J by 4 bases, with 15 bases between. The germline V gene has CDR1 SGHRS and CDR2 YFSETQ. The CDR3 has 16 amino acids. The CDR3 nucleotides read TGCGCCAGCAGCTTTCGGGCCTTGGGACATAATGAAAAACTGTTTTAT. Residues: CASSFRALGHNEKLFY.

Concerning this clonotype itself: A read error is possible here, since a much larger clone lies one base away. The rearrangement uses TRBV6-6 and TRBJ2-5, with D possibly TRBD1 on 5 matching bases. Germline loops: CDR1 MNHNY, CDR2 SVGAGI (reference sequence). This CDR3 is 15 amino acids long. With 5 bases removed from V and 5 bases from J, the gap between germline ends came to 18 bases. CDR3 sequence: CASSRDSGWSETQYF. In nucleotides, the CDR3 is TGTGCCAGCAGTCGCGATTCAGGGTGGTCGGAGACCCAGTACTTC.

This clonotype has a handful of counts. A read error may produce the germline difference seen at one junction end. The chain joins TRBV5-1 to TRBJ2-5, with D perhaps matching TRBD2 (6 bases). The germline CDR1 and CDR2 sequences are SGHRS and YFSETQ. This CDR3 contains 12 residues. The CDR3 region has the DNA TGCGCCAGCGGGACTGAACAAGAGACCCACTACTTC. Translating it yields CASGTEQETHYF.

This clonotype was counted a few times. This chain uses TRBV5-1 with TRBJ2-7; D is unclear. Germline CDR1 and CDR2: SGHRS and YFSETQ. The CDR3 length is 15 residues. Trimming removed 2 bases from V and 5 bases from J, with 17 bases in between. This chain's CDR3 is CASSFENGPCDEQYF. The CDR3, as DNA: TGCGCCAGCAGCTTCGAGAACGGGCCGTGCGACGAGCAGTACTTC.